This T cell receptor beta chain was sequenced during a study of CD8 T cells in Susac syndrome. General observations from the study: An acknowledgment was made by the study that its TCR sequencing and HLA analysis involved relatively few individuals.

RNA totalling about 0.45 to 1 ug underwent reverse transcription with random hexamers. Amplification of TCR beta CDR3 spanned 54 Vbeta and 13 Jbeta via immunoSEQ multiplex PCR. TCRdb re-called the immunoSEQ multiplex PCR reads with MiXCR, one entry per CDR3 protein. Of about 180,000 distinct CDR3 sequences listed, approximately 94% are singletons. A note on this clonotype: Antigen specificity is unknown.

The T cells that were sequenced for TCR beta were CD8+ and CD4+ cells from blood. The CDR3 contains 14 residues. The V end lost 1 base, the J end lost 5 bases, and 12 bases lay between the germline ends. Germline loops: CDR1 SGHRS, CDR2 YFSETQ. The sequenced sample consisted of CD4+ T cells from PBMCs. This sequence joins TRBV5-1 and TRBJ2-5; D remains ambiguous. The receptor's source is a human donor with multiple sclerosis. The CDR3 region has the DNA TGCGCCAGCAGCTTGAGTCTTCGGGCGGAGACCCAGTACTTC. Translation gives CASSLSLRAETQYF.